The 23 T cell receptor beta chains reported below all come from one sample, sequenced in a study of T cell responses to AZD1222 COVID-19 vaccine. The data were produced by immunoSEQ multiplex PCR, yet TCRdb's version contains in-frame clones alone and is incomplete. The repertoire holds over 100,000 clones, with 85% to 90% as singletons. The sample consisted of peripheral blood, taken on day 0 of AZD1222 vaccination. These receptors all stem from an adult in good health.

This clone was counted between two and nine times. The V gene is TRBV7-8, the J gene TRBJ1-3; 8 nucleotides align to TRBD1. This CDR3 spans 15 amino acids. Germline CDR1 SGHVS, CDR2 FQNEAQ. The V gene end was trimmed by 4 bases and the J gene end by 2 bases; junction bases not matched to a gene: 4. The CDR3 coding sequence is TGTGCCAGCAGCTCAGGCAGGGGGCCTGGAAACACCATATATTTT. Its protein is CASSSGRGPGNTIYF. Filled out from reference TRBV7-8 and TRBJ1-3, the complete variable domain reads GAGVSQSPRYKVAKRGQDVALRCDPISGHVSLFWYQQALGQGPEFLTYFQNEAQLDKSGLPSDRFFAERPEGSVSTLKIQRTQQEDSAVYLCASSSGRGPGNTIYFGEGSWLTVV.

The V gene is TRBV3-1 (or the pseudogene TRBV3-2), the J gene TRBJ1-4; no firm D call. CDR1 and CDR2 (germline): LGHDT, YNNKEL (reference sequence). CDR3 length: 14 amino acids. Between the trimmed V and J ends, which lost 5 bases and 7 bases, there was a span of 14 bases. In nucleotides, the CDR3 is TGTGCCAGCAGCTCCCGGACCAGCAGTGAAAAACTGTTTTTT. Protein product: CASSSRTSSEKLFF.

This rearrangement joins TRBV6-5 to TRBJ1-6, with D possibly matching TRBD1 (6 bases). In germline, CDR1 is MNHEY, CDR2 SVGAGI. This CDR3 comprises 16 residues. Trimming took 0 bases from V and 10 from J, leaving 16 bases between them. In nucleotides, the CDR3 is TGTGCCAGCAGTTACTCGATTGCGGGACACCCATCACCCCTCCACTTT. This translates into CASSYSIAGHPSPLHF.

The chain links TRBV15 to TRBJ1-5, with D hard to call. Between the trimmed V and J ends, which lost 3 bases and 5 bases, there was a span of 5 bases. Germline CDR1 reads LNHNV; CDR2 reads YYDKDF (reference sequence). This CDR3 region has 12 residues. This CDR3 reads CATSRWDQPQHF. The DNA for the CDR3 is TGTGCCACCAGCAGGTGGGATCAGCCCCAGCATTTT.

This clone was seen a single time. J is TRBJ2-7 and V is TRBV11-2, with D possibly being TRBD2 (5 bases). CDR3 length: 15 amino acids. V was shortened by 2 bases and J by 1 base, with 12 bases between the two germline ends. Germline loops: CDR1 SGHAT, CDR2 FQNNGV. In nucleotides, the CDR3 is TGTGCCAGCAGCTTACGGGGAAGTATATCCTACGAGCAGTACTTC. It translates to CASSLRGSISYEQYF.

This chain joins TRBV12-3 or TRBV12-4 and TRBJ2-7; D is uncertain. The CDR3 spans 13 residues. V was cut by 0 bases and J by 4 bases, with 7 bases left in between. In DNA, the CDR3 is TGTGCCAGCAGTTTAGCGGGCCCGTACGAGCAGTACTTC. Protein sequence: CASSLAGPYEQYF.

The V gene is TRBV4-1, the J gene TRBJ1-4, with 8 positions matching TRBD1. This CDR3 is built from 15 residues. With V trimmed by 4 bases and J by 7 bases, 8 bases remained unmatched. Germline V lookup: CDR1 MGHRA, CDR2 YSYEKL. CDR3 protein: CASSRADREAEKLFF. Written as DNA, the CDR3 is TGCGCCAGCAGCCGGGCGGACAGGGAGGCTGAAAAACTGTTTTTT.

V gene TRBV3-1 (or the pseudogene TRBV3-2) combines with J gene TRBJ1-6; D ambiguous. The CDR3 has 15 amino acids. Germline V lookup: CDR1 LGHDT, CDR2 YNNKEL (reference sequence). The V and J ends lost 6 bases and 4 bases respectively, with 13 bases between them. CDR3 region: CASSHTGIYNSPLHF. As DNA, the CDR3 is TGTGCCAGCAGTCATACCGGGATATATAATTCACCCCTCCACTTT.

The chain joins TRBV3-1 (or the pseudogene TRBV3-2) to TRBJ2-3; the D gene is possibly TRBD1 (5 bases). The CDR3 covers 14 residues. The V gene lost 2 bases and the J gene lost 2 bases, with 8 bases spanning the gap. From germline, CDR1 is LGHDT and CDR2 YNNKEL (reference sequence). CDR3 residues: CASSQRGTTDTQYF. CDR3 DNA: TGTGCCAGCAGCCAAAGGGGAACCACAGATACGCAGTATTTT.

The CDR3 reads CASRPRTGGVYEQYF. CDR3 nucleotides: TGTGCCAGCAGACCCCGGACAGGGGGCGTCTACGAGCAGTACTTC. The chain has TRBV27 and TRBJ2-7; 11 bases map to TRBD1. Trimming removed 6 bases from V and 3 bases from J; junction bases left unmatched: 7. Germline V gene sequence: CDR1 MNHEY, CDR2 SMNVEV (reference sequence). The CDR3 runs 15 residues.

V usage is TRBV9 and J usage is TRBJ1-6; D is uncertain. V gave up 3 bases and J gave up 0 bases, with 13 bases separating them. The V gene's germline CDR1 is SGDLS and CDR2 YYNGEE. There are 17 residues in the CDR3. The CDR3 reads CASSGGESGSYNSPLHF. In DNA, the CDR3 is TGTGCCAGCAGCGGCGGGGAGTCGGGCTCCTATAATTCACCCCTCCACTTT.

V and J are TRBV2 and TRBJ2-5; the match to TRBD2 covers 7 bases. Germline V lookup: CDR1 SNHLY, CDR2 FYNNEI. Trimming took 5 bases from V and 3 from J; bases not matched to a gene: 9. The CDR3 length is 15 residues. CDR3 nucleotide sequence: TGTGCCAGCAGTTGGGGGAGGGGACGAGAAGAGACCCAGTACTTC. Translated: CASSWGRGREETQYF.

J is TRBJ2-1 and V is TRBV14; possible D gene TRBD1, 5 bases. The germline V gene encodes CDR1 SGHDN and CDR2 FVKESK. The CDR3 is 18 residues long. V was clipped by 0 bases and J by 2 bases, with 17 bases between them. CDR3 in amino acids: CASSQEVQGTPTYNEQFF. CDR3 in DNA: TGTGCCAGCAGCCAAGAGGTGCAGGGCACCCCGACCTACAATGAGCAGTTCTTC.

The chain carries TRBV4-3 and TRBJ1-2; D call uncertain. Germline assignment: CDR1 LGHNA and CDR2 YSLEER. This CDR3 spans 13 amino acids. V gave up 8 bases and J gave up 3 bases, with 13 bases separating them. This chain's CDR3 is CASSGGLYYGYTF. In DNA, the CDR3 is TGCGCCAGCTCTGGTGGTCTGTACTATGGCTACACCTTC.

The chain employs TRBV11-2 and TRBJ2-7, with 7 bases that match TRBD1. The germline gives CDR1 SGHAT, CDR2 FQNNGV. The CDR3 runs to 16 residues. Trimming took 5 bases from V and 3 from J; bases not matched to a gene: 13. The CDR3 sequence is CASSPMPGTANYEQYF. The CDR3 DNA follows: TGTGCCAGCAGCCCTATGCCCGGGACAGCGAACTACGAGCAGTACTTC.

The chain recombines TRBV9 with TRBJ2-7; tentatively, D is TRBD1 (6 bases). There are 14 residues in the CDR3. V gave up 0 bases and J gave up 4 bases, with 11 bases separating them. CDR1 and CDR2 from the germline V gene are SGDLS and YYNGEE. The CDR3 reads CASSVGGQTYEQYF. Here the CDR3 DNA reads TGTGCCAGCAGCGTAGGTGGACAGACGTACGAGCAGTACTTC.

V and J are TRBV19 and TRBJ1-5; TRBD1 matches at 8 bases. Germline CDR1 reads LNHDA; CDR2 reads SQIVND (reference sequence). V was clipped by 5 bases and J by 6 bases; unmatched bases: 9. The CDR3 totals 15 residues. The chain's CDR3 is CASSFPRGQLQPQHF. CDR3 nucleotides: TGTGCCAGTAGTTTCCCCAGGGGGCAGCTTCAGCCCCAGCATTTT.

The chain combines TRBV7-2 with TRBJ2-2; D is uncertain. V shed 5 bases and J shed 7 bases, with 11 bases lying between them. The CDR3 contains 13 residues. The V gene's germline CDR1 is SGHTA and CDR2 FQGNSA. CDR3 DNA sequence: TGTGCCAGCAGCCTCGATAAGATCGGGGAGCTGTTTTTT. Its protein product is CASSLDKIGELFF. Using reference TRBV7-2 and TRBJ2-2 for the parts outside the CDR3, the full variable domain is GAGVSQSPSNKVTEKGKDVELRCDPISGHTALYWYRQSLGQGLEFLIYFQGNSAPDKSGLPSDRFSAERTGGSVSTLTIQRTQQEDSAVYLCASSLDKIGELFFGEGSRLTVL.

V usage is TRBV6-5 and J usage is TRBJ1-2; D possibly corresponds to TRBD1 (6 bases). Trimming took off 2 bases at V and 4 bases at J, with 14 bases between the two ends. CDR1 and CDR2 from the germline V gene are MNHEY and SVGAGI. The CDR3 has 15 amino acids. CDR3 in DNA: TGTGCCAGCAGTTACGGGTGGCAGGGGACCTATGGCTACACCTTC. It encodes CASSYGWQGTYGYTF.

This sequence joins TRBV11-2 and TRBJ1-2; D perhaps matches TRBD1 (6 bases). CDR1 and CDR2 from the germline V gene are SGHAT and FQNNGV. CDR3 length equals 15 residues. Trimming pared 5 bases from V and 7 bases from J, leaving 20 bases between. The CDR3 bases are TGTGCCAGCAGCCCGTCAACCCTCCAGGGGCCTGGCTACACCTTC. It encodes CASSPSTLQGPGYTF.

The chain combines TRBV19 with TRBJ2-5; D tentatively reads TRBD1 or TRBD2 (6 bases each). The CDR3 spans 14 residues. Germline values: CDR1 LNHDA, CDR2 SQIVND (reference sequence). V was clipped by 5 bases and J by 7 bases, with 17 bases between them. The CDR3 protein is CASSDGGREATQYF. CDR3 DNA: TGTGCCAGTAGTGACGGGGGCAGGGAAGCGACCCAGTACTTC.

With regard to this clone: The same CDR3 can be traced to other DNA sequences in this sample. CDR3 nucleotide sequence: TGTGCCAGCAGCCTTAACTCTGGAAACACCATATATTTT. Translating it yields CASSLNSGNTIYF. This chain connects TRBV14 to TRBJ1-3; D gene uncertain. The CDR3 length is 13 residues. CDR1 is SGHDN, CDR2 FVKESK, per germline. V dropped 4 bases and J dropped 0 bases, with 4 bases sitting between them.

V is TRBV6-2 or TRBV6-3 and J is TRBJ1-1; the D gene is possibly TRBD1 (5 bases). CDR3 length equals 16 residues. Trimming removed 2 bases from V and 2 bases from J, with 15 bases in between. Per the germline V gene, CDR1 is MNHEY and CDR2 is SVGEGT. The CDR3 DNA follows: TGTGCCAGCAGTTACAAGGGAGGGGTCGCAAACACTGAAGCTTTCTTT. Residues: CASSYKGGVANTEAFF.